A selection of T cell receptor beta chains follows, all from one sample in a study of T cell responses to AZD1222 COVID-19 vaccine. Generated by immunoSEQ multiplex PCR, the TCRdb table keeps only in-frame clones and is missing some. The sample yields 90,000 to 150,000 clones, approximately 87% seen once. Specimen: peripheral blood, collected on day 0 of AZD1222 vaccination. These receptors all stem from an adult in good health. Both conserved end residues are part of each CDR3. Fields, in order: V gene, J gene, CDR3 length, D gene, clone size, CDR3 protein, CDR3 DNA. A D gene is named only where the DNA matches it firmly. Expanded clones are given a class, and other clones once, few, many or no size at all.

TRBV4-3	TRBJ2-1	17	TRBD1	-	CASSQDRGPLISNEQFF	TGCGCCAGCAGCCAAGATAGGGGGCCTCTAATCTCCAATGAGCAGTTCTTC
TRBV11-3	TRBJ2-2	13	-	-	CASSPTDLGELFF	TGTGCCAGCAGCCCTACCGATCTCGGGGAGCTGTTTTTT
TRBV7-9	TRBJ2-7	15	TRBD1	-	CASSLLGTGSREQYF	TGTGCCAGCAGCTTATTGGGGACAGGGAGTCGCGAGCAGTACTTC
TRBV6-5	TRBJ2-7	13	TRBD2	-	CASSLGLAGEQYF	TGTGCCAGCAGCCTCGGGCTAGCGGGTGAGCAGTACTTC
TRBV18	TRBJ1-3	13	-	-	CASSPGHGNTIYF	TGTGCCAGCTCACCGGGACACGGAAACACCATATATTTT
TRBV3-1/TRBV3-2	TRBJ1-2	15	-	-	CASSQVYRANYGYTF	TGTGCCAGCAGCCAAGTCTACAGGGCGAACTATGGCTACACCTTC
TRBV29-1	TRBJ1-2	13	TRBD1	-	CSVDRTGGAGYTF	TGCAGCGTTGATCGGACAGGGGGCGCGGGCTACACCTTC
TRBV5-1	TRBJ2-1	11	-	-	CASSVYNEQFF	TGCGCCAGCAGCGTCTACAATGAGCAGTTCTTC
TRBV28	TRBJ2-7	12	-	-	CASSLFRYEQYF	TGTGCCAGCAGTTTATTCCGTTACGAGCAGTACTTC
TRBV19	TRBJ1-4	14	-	-	CASSIVEGREKLFF	TGTGCCAGTAGTATAGTAGAGGGACGGGAAAAACTGTTTTTT
TRBV6-5	TRBJ2-1	16	TRBD2	once	CASSYSSGGIYNEQFF	TGTGCCAGCAGTTACTCGAGCGGGGGGATCTACAATGAGCAGTTCTTC
TRBV3-1/TRBV3-2	TRBJ2-2	18	-	few	CASSQDRPGTPNTGELFF	TGTGCCAGCAGCCAAGATAGGCCGGGGACTCCGAACACCGGGGAGCTGTTTTTT
TRBV5-5	TRBJ1-4	13	-	-	CASSLDHNEKLFF	TGTGCCAGCAGCTTGGATCATAATGAAAAACTGTTTTTT
TRBV10-3	TRBJ1-2	15	TRBD1	-	CAISGTGAFSDGYTF	TGTGCCATTTCCGGGACAGGGGCCTTTTCGGATGGCTACACCTTC
TRBV13	TRBJ2-2	14	-	-	CASSLLGWAGELFF	TGTGCCAGCAGCCTACTAGGTTGGGCCGGGGAGCTGTTTTTT
TRBV27	TRBJ2-2	16	-	-	CASSLYDRRGTGELFF	TGTGCCAGCAGTTTATACGACAGGCGTGGCACCGGGGAGCTGTTTTTT
TRBV7-8	TRBJ2-2	20	TRBD1	-	CASSLIRVADRGFDEGELFF	TGTGCCAGCAGCTTAATTCGTGTCGCGGACAGGGGGTTCGATGAAGGGGAGCTGTTTTTT
TRBV14	TRBJ1-2	15	-	-	CASSQGEGRNYGYTF	TGTGCCAGCAGCCAAGGGGAGGGCAGAAACTATGGCTACACCTTC
TRBV4-1	TRBJ1-2	15	-	-	CASSLREGGYYGYTF	TGCGCCAGCAGCCTGAGGGAGGGGGGGTACTATGGCTACACCTTC
TRBV7-2	TRBJ1-5	14	-	-	CASSLVSSNQPQHF	TGTGCCAGCAGCTTAGTCTCTAGCAATCAGCCCCAGCATTTT
TRBV5-5	TRBJ1-5	12	-	-	CASSLYRQPQHF	TGTGCCAGCAGCTTGTACAGGCAGCCCCAGCATTTT
TRBV9	TRBJ2-7	16	-	-	CASSVAPAQEDYEQYF	TGTGCCAGCAGCGTAGCCCCAGCCCAGGAAGACTACGAGCAGTACTTC
TRBV29-1	TRBJ2-2	12	TRBD2	-	CSVGGEAGELFF	TGCAGCGTCGGGGGGGAAGCCGGGGAGCTGTTTTTT
TRBV3-1/TRBV3-2	TRBJ1-2	14	-	-	CASSQGSFGYGYTF	TGTGCCAGCAGCCAAGGGAGTTTCGGCTATGGCTACACCTTC
TRBV3-1/TRBV3-2	TRBJ2-1	16	TRBD2	-	CASSHRRAGRGDEQFF	TGTGCCAGCAGCCATAGAAGGGCTGGCCGGGGGGATGAGCAGTTCTTC
TRBV18	TRBJ1-5	14	-	-	CASSPGSEGQPQHF	TGTGCCAGCTCACCAGGGAGTGAGGGGCAGCCCCAGCATTTT
TRBV21-1	TRBJ2-3	16	-	-	CASSNGTSTSTDTQYF	TGTGCCAGCAGCAATGGGACCAGCACTAGCACAGATACGCAGTATTTT
TRBV7-9	TRBJ1-5	14	-	-	CASSTQGSYQPQHF	TGTGCCAGCAGCACACAGGGATCATATCAGCCCCAGCATTTT
TRBV13	TRBJ2-7	15	-	-	CASSLVETEGYEQYF	TGTGCCAGCAGCTTAGTCGAGACGGAAGGCTACGAGCAGTACTTC
TRBV12-5	TRBJ1-5	14	-	-	CASCREYSNQPQHF	TGTGCTAGTTGTAGGGAATATAGCAATCAGCCCCAGCATTTT
TRBV2	TRBJ1-2	15	-	-	CASSLLTVALGGYTF	TGTGCCAGCAGCCTATTGACGGTAGCCCTGGGCGGCTACACCTTC
TRBV7-2	TRBJ1-3	17	TRBD1	-	CASSRRDRAFSGNTIYF	TGTGCCAGCAGCCGCCGGGACAGGGCATTCTCTGGAAACACCATATATTTT
TRBV5-6	TRBJ2-3	16	TRBD2	-	CASSLAGGPSTDTQYF	TGTGCCAGCAGTCTAGCGGGGGGCCCTAGCACAGATACGCAGTATTTT
TRBV6-5	TRBJ1-4	15	TRBD1	-	CASTSYRGPNEKLFF	TGTGCCAGCACCTCATACAGGGGACCTAATGAAAAACTGTTTTTT
TRBV27	TRBJ2-1	12	-	-	CASSPRYNEQFF	TGTGCCAGCAGCCCCCGGTACAATGAGCAGTTCTTC
TRBV2	TRBJ2-3	17	TRBD1	-	CASRSPTGATPADTQYF	TGTGCCAGCAGGTCCCCCACAGGGGCGACTCCAGCAGATACGCAGTATTTT
TRBV24-1	TRBJ2-3	16	TRBD2	-	CATSDGTSGGADTQYF	TGTGCCACCAGTGATGGGACTAGCGGGGGGGCGGATACGCAGTATTTT
TRBV7-2	TRBJ2-1	17	-	-	CASSSPPYGGSYNEQFF	TGTGCCAGCAGCTCCCCCCCCTACGGCGGCTCCTACAATGAGCAGTTCTTC
TRBV4-3	TRBJ1-6	14	TRBD1	-	CASSSDRGGSPLHF	TGCGCCAGCAGCTCTGACAGGGGAGGTTCACCCCTCCACTTT
TRBV13	TRBJ2-1	17	-	once	CASSLNRGGFSYNEQFF	TGTGCCAGCAGCCTCAACAGGGGGGGCTTCTCCTACAATGAGCAGTTCTTC
TRBV4-1	TRBJ1-5	16	-	-	CASRLSLVGSNQPQHF	TGCGCCAGCAGACTTTCTCTAGTGGGTAGCAATCAGCCCCAGCATTTT
TRBV7-9	TRBJ1-1	16	-	-	CASSLEGTRTENGAFF	TGTGCCAGCAGCTTAGAAGGGACACGGACCGAAAATGGGGCTTTCTTT
TRBV4-2	TRBJ1-2	14	TRBD1	-	CASSRGTVDYGYTF	TGTGCCAGCAGCCGGGGGACAGTAGACTATGGCTACACCTTC
TRBV19	TRBJ1-2	14	TRBD1	-	CASSTGTGDYGYTF	TGTGCCAGTAGTACCGGGACAGGGGACTATGGCTACACCTTC
TRBV3-1/TRBV3-2	TRBJ1-6	13	-	-	CASSRGMDSPLHF	TGTGCCAGCAGCCGAGGGATGGATTCACCCCTCCACTTT
TRBV6-5	TRBJ2-7	15	-	-	CASRPGSGGSYEQYF	TGTGCCAGCCGGCCTGGTAGCGGTGGCTCCTACGAGCAGTACTTC
TRBV6-5	TRBJ1-2	14	-	-	CASSYVTAGPGYTF	TGTGCCAGCAGTTACGTGACAGCGGGTCCTGGCTACACCTTC
TRBV29-1	TRBJ1-3	14	-	-	CSVESAGYGNTIYF	TGCAGCGTTGAATCGGCAGGGTATGGAAACACCATATATTTT
TRBV7-7	TRBJ2-5	16	-	-	CASSLFVGGKQETQYF	TGTGCTAGCAGCTTATTTGTCGGGGGTAAACAAGAGACCCAGTACTTC
TRBV28	TRBJ2-7	17	TRBD2	-	CASSLFFRASGDYEQYF	TGTGCCAGCAGTTTATTTTTTAGGGCTAGCGGGGACTACGAGCAGTACTTC